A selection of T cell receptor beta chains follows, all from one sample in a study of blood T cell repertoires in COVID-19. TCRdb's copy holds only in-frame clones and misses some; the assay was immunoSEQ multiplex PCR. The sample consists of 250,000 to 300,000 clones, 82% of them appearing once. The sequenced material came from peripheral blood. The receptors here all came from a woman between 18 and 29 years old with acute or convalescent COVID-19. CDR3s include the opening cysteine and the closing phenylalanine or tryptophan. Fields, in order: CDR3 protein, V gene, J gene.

CDR3aa: CASSVTGESYEQYF
v_gene: TRBV28
j_gene: TRBJ2-7

CDR3aa: CASRTLATNEQFF
v_gene: TRBV11-2
j_gene: TRBJ2-1

CDR3aa: CASSLYGTSVEQFF
v_gene: TRBV7-2
j_gene: TRBJ2-1

CDR3aa: CASSLESAGNYGYTF
v_gene: TRBV7-9
j_gene: TRBJ1-2

CDR3aa: CARILLILGLQFREQAYEQYF
v_gene: TRBV19
j_gene: TRBJ2-7

CDR3aa: CASSFRREVDTQYF
v_gene: TRBV7-2
j_gene: TRBJ2-3

CDR3aa: CASSLQDTEAFF
v_gene: TRBV7-9
j_gene: TRBJ1-1

CDR3aa: CASSSTGGEKLFF
v_gene: TRBV5-1
j_gene: TRBJ1-4

CDR3aa: CASSEARARNTEAFF
v_gene: TRBV2
j_gene: TRBJ1-1

CDR3aa: CASTRSSYNSPLHF
v_gene: TRBV14
j_gene: TRBJ1-6

CDR3aa: CASRKGLPYYEQYF
v_gene: TRBV6-5
j_gene: TRBJ2-7

CDR3aa: CASSLAGSYEQYF
v_gene: TRBV27
j_gene: TRBJ2-7

CDR3aa: CASSLTGVQPQHF
v_gene: TRBV7-2
j_gene: TRBJ1-5

CDR3aa: CATSKTNSDEKLFF
v_gene: TRBV15
j_gene: TRBJ1-4

CDR3aa: CASSLGSGRIYEQYF
v_gene: TRBV5-1
j_gene: TRBJ2-7

CDR3aa: CASSLVNRIAGAYEQYF
v_gene: TRBV11-2
j_gene: TRBJ2-7

CDR3aa: CAISESKSVLAGENIQYF
v_gene: TRBV10-3
j_gene: TRBJ2-4

CDR3aa: CATSRDKSAGAFNGYTF
v_gene: TRBV15
j_gene: TRBJ1-2

CDR3aa: CASSTTSGRYNEQFF
v_gene: TRBV6-2/TRBV6-3
j_gene: TRBJ2-1

CDR3aa: CARREGQGIRKNIQYF
v_gene: TRBV7-5
j_gene: TRBJ2-4

CDR3aa: CASSYQGANGYTF
v_gene: TRBV6-5
j_gene: TRBJ1-2

CDR3aa: CASSPSGSNRYEQYF
v_gene: TRBV2
j_gene: TRBJ2-7

CDR3aa: CASSQGLAGDEQFF
v_gene: TRBV4-1
j_gene: TRBJ2-1

CDR3aa: CASSPRTVSEAFF
v_gene: TRBV3-1/TRBV3-2
j_gene: TRBJ1-1

CDR3aa: CATSGGQGGDEKLFF
v_gene: TRBV15
j_gene: TRBJ1-4

CDR3aa: CASSLPASGPNEQFF
v_gene: TRBV7-3
j_gene: TRBJ2-1

CDR3aa: CASSRGQGVTEAFF
v_gene: TRBV6-5
j_gene: TRBJ1-1

CDR3aa: CASTRDRSYGYTF
v_gene: TRBV9
j_gene: TRBJ1-2

CDR3aa: CASSFRTAINYGYTF
v_gene: TRBV6-2/TRBV6-3
j_gene: TRBJ1-2

CDR3aa: CASSQGQGAGGANVLTF
v_gene: TRBV4-3
j_gene: TRBJ2-6

CDR3aa: CASSEKEVNTEAFF
v_gene: TRBV3-1/TRBV3-2
j_gene: TRBJ1-1

CDR3aa: CASSYYYQRANTGELFF
v_gene: TRBV27
j_gene: TRBJ2-2

CDR3aa: CASSPDGSSGNTIYF
v_gene: TRBV5-5
j_gene: TRBJ1-3

CDR3aa: CSRTKRAEGNQPQHF
v_gene: TRBV29-1
j_gene: TRBJ1-5

CDR3aa: CATSRGGGAGNTEAFF
v_gene: TRBV15
j_gene: TRBJ1-1

CDR3aa: CSVSKGANTEAFF
v_gene: TRBV29-1
j_gene: TRBJ1-1

CDR3aa: CASSFLAGVLSYNEQFF
v_gene: TRBV7-2
j_gene: TRBJ2-1

CDR3aa: CASSESFYEQYF
v_gene: TRBV10-2
j_gene: TRBJ2-7

CDR3aa: CASSPLTITISTDTQYF
v_gene: TRBV2
j_gene: TRBJ2-3

CDR3aa: CASSEWDTVGYTF
v_gene: TRBV10-2
j_gene: TRBJ1-2

CDR3aa: CASMRLAGDPYNEQFF
v_gene: TRBV19
j_gene: TRBJ2-1

CDR3aa: CASSYYQEETQYF
v_gene: TRBV6-6
j_gene: TRBJ2-5

CDR3aa: CASSAPRSGSETYNEQFF
v_gene: TRBV11-2
j_gene: TRBJ2-1

CDR3aa: CASRLPSGFVPGELFF
v_gene: TRBV28
j_gene: TRBJ2-2

CDR3aa: CSASKDYRPEGNEQFF
v_gene: TRBV20-1
j_gene: TRBJ2-1

CDR3aa: CSVDLGAGTFSYNEQFF
v_gene: TRBV29-1
j_gene: TRBJ2-1

CDR3aa: CASSGAGTGGEQYF
v_gene: TRBV25-1
j_gene: TRBJ2-7

CDR3aa: CASRLDRDNSPLHF
v_gene: TRBV2
j_gene: TRBJ1-6

CDR3aa: CASSSPPTGMENTIYF
v_gene: TRBV7-9
j_gene: TRBJ1-3

CDR3aa: CASSLSSGSGNEQFF
v_gene: TRBV7-2
j_gene: TRBJ2-1

CDR3aa: CASSFWNMPRDEQFF
v_gene: TRBV7-2
j_gene: TRBJ2-1

CDR3aa: CASSQIERAYEQYF
v_gene: TRBV14
j_gene: TRBJ2-7

CDR3aa: CASSYDRGLEQYF
v_gene: TRBV7-2
j_gene: TRBJ2-7

CDR3aa: CASSQQAGVGSYEQYF
v_gene: TRBV4-1
j_gene: TRBJ2-7

CDR3aa: CASSPQRGNTEAFF
v_gene: TRBV14
j_gene: TRBJ1-1

CDR3aa: CASSDPRDNRYTYNEQFF
v_gene: TRBV7-2
j_gene: TRBJ2-1

CDR3aa: CASSFRALAGGLVYEQYF
v_gene: TRBV7-2
j_gene: TRBJ2-7

CDR3aa: CATISLTGADTQYF
v_gene: TRBV28
j_gene: TRBJ2-3

CDR3aa: CASRVEGNTIYF
v_gene: TRBV2
j_gene: TRBJ1-3